The 28 T cell receptor beta chains below all came from one sample that was sequenced in a study of early T cells in non-severe SARS-CoV-2 infection. Using its own MiXCR run on the 5' RACE reads, TCRdb lists one record per CDR3 protein. The sample holds fewer than 70,000 distinct CDR3 sequences, roughly 4.9% seen once. The input for sequencing was whole blood, taken at baseline. The receptor set was obtained from an adult who was a healthcare worker with PCR-confirmed SARS-CoV-2 infection or an uninfected control (not recorded which). The donor label of this sample is uncertain.

At least ten counts were recorded for this clonotype. The V gene is TRBV4-2, the J gene TRBJ2-1, with D uncertain. Germline assignment: CDR1 LGHNA and CDR2 YNFKEQ. The V and J ends lost 0 bases and 5 bases respectively, with 2 bases between them. The CDR3 contains 12 residues. CDR3 nucleotides: TGTGCCAGCAGCCAAGATAACAATGAGCAGTTCTTC. It codes for CASSQDNNEQFF.

This clonotype occurred a few times. The rearrangement uses TRBV2 and TRBJ2-1; D might be TRBD1 or TRBD2, each matching 6 bases. This CDR3 is 15 amino acids long. V was pared by 3 bases and J by 3 bases, with 12 bases between. Germline V gene sequence: CDR1 SNHLY, CDR2 FYNNEI. The CDR3 loop reads CASSEEGVGYNEQFF. The DNA for the CDR3 is TGTGCCAGCAGTGAGGAGGGGGTTGGCTACAATGAGCAGTTCTTC. Supplemented by reference TRBV2 and TRBJ2-1, the full variable domain reads EPEVTQTPSHQVTQMGQEVILRCVPISNHLYFYWYRQILGQKVEFLVSFYNNEISEKSEIFDDQFSVERPDGSNFTLKIRSTKLEDSAMYFCASSEEGVGYNEQFFGPGTRLTVL.

V is TRBV10-2 and J is TRBJ1-1; perhaps TRBD1 as D (5 bases). Trimming cost V 6 bases and J 0 bases, with 8 bases left between them. CDR1 is WSHSY and CDR2 is SAAADI in the germline V gene. There are 13 residues in the CDR3. CDR3 in amino acids: CASRDTMNTEAFF. The CDR3 DNA follows: TGCGCCAGCAGGGACACCATGAACACTGAAGCTTTCTTT.

This rearrangement joins TRBV6-5 to TRBJ2-2; D is perhaps TRBD1 (6 bases). There are 14 residues in the CDR3. V was pared by 7 bases and J by 1 base, with 10 bases between. Germline V lookup: CDR1 MNHEY, CDR2 SVGAGI. The CDR3 bases are TGTGCCAGCACTACGACAGGGAACACCGGGGAGCTGTTTTTT. This encodes CASTTTGNTGELFF.

This clonotype was observed many times. This chain uses TRBV6-5 with TRBJ2-7; D call uncertain. CDR3 length equals 15 residues. CDR1 and CDR2 from the germline V gene are MNHEY and SVGAGI. V was clipped by 2 bases and J by 6 bases, with 17 bases between them. The CDR3 reads CASSYKVPLSAEQYF. The DNA of the CDR3 is TGTGCCAGCAGTTACAAGGTACCCCTCTCCGCCGAGCAGTACTTC.

There are a few counts of this clonotype. The chain's CDR3 is CASSQPGQGTGGANVLTF. The CDR3 DNA is TGTGCCAGCAGCCAGCCGGGACAGGGCACGGGGGGGGCCAACGTCCTGACTTTC. The chain joins TRBV4-2 to TRBJ2-6; 9 bases map to TRBD1. J was trimmed by 4 bases and V by 3 bases; bases with no gene match: 10. CDR1 LGHNA and CDR2 YNFKEQ come from the germline V gene. The length of the CDR3 is 18 residues.

This clonotype was seen many times. V is TRBV6-1 and J is TRBJ2-1; possible D gene TRBD2, 5 bases. CDR1 MNHNS and CDR2 SASEGT come from the germline V gene. This CDR3 has 13 residues. The V end was cut by 2 bases, the J end by 10 bases, with 12 bases between. DNA for the CDR3: TGTGCCAGCAGTGAAACGGTTTCGGGGGAGCAGTTCTTC. Translation gives CASSETVSGEQFF.

Ten or more counts support this clonotype. The rearrangement joins TRBV20-1 to TRBJ2-3; D remains unclear. Per germline, CDR1 DFQATT and CDR2 SNEGSKA (reference sequence). The CDR3 is 13 residues long. Trimming took 3 bases from V and 3 from J, leaving 10 bases between them. CDR3 nucleotides: TGCAGTGCTAGTAGGGTGCTAACAGATACGCAGTATTTT. This sequence encodes CSASRVLTDTQYF.

This clonotype has a count of ten or more. V is TRBV6-6 and J is TRBJ1-2; D gene unclear. Germline V gene data show CDR1 as MNHNY and CDR2 as SVGAGI (reference sequence). V was cut by 6 bases and J by 0 bases, with 26 bases left in between. The CDR3 has 19 residues. The CDR3, as DNA: TGTGCCAGCAGCTTGCCCGCCTATGACCCCGTCACACCTAACTATGGCTACACCTTC. This encodes CASSLPAYDPVTPNYGYTF.

The V call is TRBV14, the J call TRBJ1-2, with D unclear. CDR1 is SGHDN, CDR2 FVKESK, per germline. V was trimmed by 8 bases and J by 8 bases, leaving 18 bases between them. The CDR3 spans 13 residues. The CDR3 protein is CASASMAVQGYTF. CDR3 coding DNA: TGTGCCAGCGCCTCGATGGCCGTTCAAGGCTACACCTTC.

This clonotype was picked up a small number of times. This chain links TRBV7-9 with TRBJ1-2; no reliable D call. Trimming stripped 0 bases from V and 2 bases from J, with 10 bases between. CDR1 and CDR2 (germline): SEHNR, FQNEAQ (reference sequence). The CDR3 spans 15 residues. The CDR3 protein is CASSLAGITNYGYTF. For the CDR3, the DNA is TGTGCCAGCAGCTTAGCGGGGATTACCAACTATGGCTACACCTTC.

This clonotype was found many times. The chain carries TRBV7-8 and TRBJ2-5; the match to TRBD1 covers 10 bases. The CDR3 length is 16 residues. V lost 2 bases, J lost 6 bases, and 9 bases stayed unmatched. Germline V lookup: CDR1 SGHVS, CDR2 FQNEAQ. The CDR3 spells CASSLRGTGVGKTQYF. Written as DNA, the CDR3 is TGTGCCAGCAGCTTACGCGGGACAGGGGTTGGGAAGACCCAGTACTTC.

This clonotype was picked up many times. The chain combines TRBV4-1 with TRBJ2-5; D gene uncertain. Trimming took 1 base from V and 2 from J, leaving 11 bases between them. The CDR3 sequence is 15 residues long. Germline V CDR1 and CDR2: MGHRA, YSYEKL. CDR3 nucleotide sequence: TGCGCCAGCAGCCAAGTAGGTCGGAGTCAAGAGACCCAGTACTTC. Translation: CASSQVGRSQETQYF.

This clonotype came up many times. The rearrangement links TRBV7-2 to TRBJ2-7; D ambiguous. Germline CDR1 SGHTA, CDR2 FQGNSA. The CDR3 has 12 residues. The V gene lost 8 bases and the J gene lost 2 bases, with 10 bases spanning the gap. Here the CDR3 DNA reads TGTGCCAGCCGCCCCGGAGCCTACGAGCAGTACTTC. Residues: CASRPGAYEQYF.

There are many counts of this clonotype. One junction end does not reproduce the germline sequence, and a read error may be involved. The gene calls are TRBV20-1 and TRBJ2-3; D is perhaps TRBD2 (7 bases). The CDR3 is made up of 16 amino acids. Per germline, CDR1 DFQATT and CDR2 SNEGSKA (reference sequence). CDR3 in amino acids: CSARGGSGDSTDTQYF. For the CDR3, the DNA is TGCAGTGCGAGAGGGGGGAGCGGGGATTCCACAGATACGCAGTATTTT.

The chain recombines TRBV2 with TRBJ2-3; TRBD1 agrees at 9 bases. V lost 6 bases to trimming and J lost 0 bases; unmatched junction nucleotides: 7. Germline V lookup: CDR1 SNHLY, CDR2 FYNNEI. The length of the CDR3 is 16 residues. The CDR3 sequence: CASRLQQGASTDTQYF. CDR3 in DNA: TGTGCCAGCAGACTACAACAGGGGGCTAGCACAGATACGCAGTATTTT.

This clonotype was seen repeatedly, ten times or more. The chain has TRBV7-2 and TRBJ2-1; perhaps TRBD2 as D (6 bases). The germline V gene encodes CDR1 SGHTA and CDR2 FQGNSA. V lost 5 bases and J lost 7, with 18 bases in between. CDR3 length: 15 amino acids. The CDR3 reads CASSHSSAGKNEQFF. Here the CDR3 DNA reads TGTGCCAGCAGCCATTCTAGCGCGGGTAAAAATGAGCAGTTCTTC.

This clonotype was picked up many times. This chain's CDR3 is CASSLNVGPIQPQHF. In DNA form, the CDR3 reads TGTGCCAGCAGCTTAAACGTGGGGCCCATTCAGCCCCAGCATTTT. The V and J genes are TRBV5-5 and TRBJ1-5; possibly TRBD1 for D (5 bases). The germline V gene has CDR1 SGHKS and CDR2 YYEKEE (reference sequence). The V end lost 2 bases, the J end lost 6 bases, and 15 bases lay between the germline ends. The CDR3 has 15 amino acids.

This clonotype was seen repeatedly, ten times or more. CDR3 coding DNA: TGTGCCAGCGGGTACTTATACAATGAGCAGTTCTTC. Translating it yields CASGYLYNEQFF. The chain is built from TRBV28 and TRBJ2-1; D gene ambiguous. Trimming shortened V by 8 bases and J by 4 bases, and 9 bases separated the two germline ends. This CDR3 has 12 amino acids. Germline V gene data show CDR1 as MDHEN and CDR2 as SYDVKM.

A few counts support this clonotype. The chain combines TRBV11-2 with TRBJ2-5, with TRBD1 matching 8 bases. The CDR3 has 14 amino acids. CDR1 is SGHAT and CDR2 is FQNNGV in the germline V gene. With V trimmed by 0 bases and J by 9 bases, 6 bases remained unmatched. In nucleotides, the CDR3 is TGTGCCAGCAGCTTAGACAGGGGGCGCGAGGCCCAGTACTTC. Translated, it gives CASSLDRGREAQYF.

This clonotype was counted at least ten times. The chain combines TRBV6-5 with TRBJ1-2, with TRBD1 as a possible D gene (6 bases). The CDR3 is 13 residues long. V lost 7 bases to trimming and J lost 5 bases, with 14 bases between them. The germline V gene has CDR1 MNHEY and CDR2 SVGAGI. The CDR3 loop reads CASTVDRQYGYTF. CDR3 DNA sequence: TGTGCCAGCACCGTGGACAGACAGTATGGCTACACCTTC.

The rearrangement joins TRBV2 to TRBJ2-5; D might be TRBD1 or TRBD2, each matching 6 bases. The CDR3 has 14 residues. Trimming shortened V by 7 bases and J by 1 base, and 13 bases separated the two germline ends. Germline V gene sequence: CDR1 SNHLY, CDR2 FYNNEI. CDR3 sequence reads: CASKGGRSQETQYF. CDR3 coding DNA: TGTGCCAGCAAGGGGGGCCGGTCCCAAGAGACCCAGTACTTC.

This clonotype was observed many times. The CDR3 reads CASSRIGELFF. The CDR3 region has the DNA TGTGCCAGCAGTAGAATCGGGGAGCTGTTTTTT. The genes are TRBV12-3 or TRBV12-4 and TRBJ2-2; D remains unclear. This CDR3 has 11 residues. Trimming shortened V by 5 bases and J by 7 bases, and 5 bases separated the two germline ends.

The chain uses TRBV21-1 and TRBJ2-3; the D call TRBD2 from the table was never checked on the DNA. TRBV21-1 constitutes a pseudogene. The CDR3 contains 14 residues. The CDR3 is CASRRPSEADTQYF. The CDR3 DNA is TGTGCCAGCCGTAGACCTAGCGAAGCAGATACGCAGTATTTT.

This clonotype was counted many times. This chain links TRBV6-1 with TRBJ2-3, with no clear D. The CDR3 covers 14 residues. With 1 base removed from V and 0 bases from J, the gap between germline ends came to 5 bases. Germline CDR1 reads MNHNS; CDR2 reads SASEGT. The DNA of the CDR3 is TGTGCCAGCAGTGAAGGTCCCAGCACAGATACGCAGTATTTT. Its protein is CASSEGPSTDTQYF.

Many counts were recorded for this clonotype. V usage is TRBV6-6 and J usage is TRBJ2-3; 7 bases are shared with TRBD2. CDR1 is MNHNY and CDR2 is SVGAGI in the germline V gene (reference sequence). This CDR3 is built from 19 residues. V was clipped by 7 bases and J by 0 bases; unmatched bases: 19. The CDR3 spells CASNNRGDYRKPSTDTQYF. The DNA of the CDR3 is TGTGCCAGCAATAACCGGGGGGACTACCGTAAACCTAGCACAGATACGCAGTATTTT.

This clonotype has a count of ten or more. The chain links TRBV11-2 to TRBJ1-2; the D is unclear. Trimming pared 1 base from V and 4 bases from J, leaving 13 bases between. The germline CDR1 and CDR2 sequences are SGHAT and FQNNGV. The CDR3 sequence is 15 residues long. This CDR3 is CASSLGLQSGYGYTF. The CDR3 DNA follows: TGTGCCAGCAGCTTAGGGCTACAGTCGGGCTATGGCTACACCTTC.

This clonotype was seen repeatedly, ten times or more. The chain is built from TRBV19 and TRBJ2-5; the D gene is possibly TRBD2 (5 bases). Trimming removed 6 bases at V and 7 bases at J, with 12 bases between. Looked up from germline, CDR1 is LNHDA and CDR2 is SQIVND (reference sequence). The CDR3 sequence is 12 residues long. This CDR3 is CASSSPEGTQYF. The DNA of the CDR3 is TGTGCCAGTAGCTCCCCAGAGGGGACCCAGTACTTC. The whole variable domain, remainder taken from reference TRBV19 and TRBJ2-5, is DGGITQSPKYLFRKEGQNVTLSCEQNLNHDAMYWYRQDPGQGLRLIYYSQIVNDFQKGDIAEGYSVSREKKESFPLTVTSAQKNPTAFYLCASSSPEGTQYFGPGTRLLVL.